The 8 T cell receptor beta chains given below trace back to one sample, sequenced in a study of cytomegalovirus exposure and HLA in healthy donors. Measured with immunoSEQ multiplex PCR; TCRdb has only the in-frame clones, and not every one. In the table there are approximately 100,000 clones, about 87% of which are singletons. The sequenced material came from PBMCs. The receptors were gathered from a woman aged 18-29 years in good health and CMV-seropositive.

The gene calls are TRBV6-4 and TRBJ1-2, with D unclear. CDR1 is MRHNA and CDR2 is SNTAGT in the germline V gene. V lost 2 bases and J lost 4, with 20 bases in between. There are 17 residues in the CDR3. CDR3 DNA sequence: TGTGCCAGCAGTGACCATATCACAACAACGGGAATCTATGGCTACACCTTC. Its protein product is CASSDHITTTGIYGYTF.

This rearrangement joins TRBV29-1 to TRBJ1-1; D perhaps matches TRBD1 (6 bases). Germline values: CDR1 SQVTM, CDR2 ANQGSEA. V was pared by 4 bases and J by 1 base, with 10 bases between. This CDR3 comprises 13 residues. CDR3 nucleotide sequence: TGCAGCGTTGCCGACAGGAAGAACACTGAAGCTTTCTTT. It specifies CSVADRKNTEAFF. Filled out from reference TRBV29-1 and TRBJ1-1, the complete variable domain reads SAVISQKPSRDICQRGTSLTIQCQVDSQVTMMFWYRQQPGQSLTLIATANQGSEATYESGFVIDKFPISRPNLTFSTLTVSNMSPEDSSIYLCSVADRKNTEAFFGQGTRLTVV.

The V and J genes are TRBV9 and TRBJ2-2; 7 nucleotides match TRBD2. The germline CDR1 and CDR2 sequences are SGDLS and YYNGEE. CDR3 size: 15 residues. J lost 5 bases, V lost 4 bases, and 8 bases had no gene match. This chain's CDR3 is CASSLGAGRTGELFF. The CDR3 nucleotides are TGTGCCAGCAGCCTCGGAGCGGGACGGACCGGGGAGCTGTTTTTT.

This rearrangement joins TRBV25-1 to TRBJ2-1; TRBD1 matches 8 bases. The CDR3 contains 16 residues. Germline CDR1 MGHDK, CDR2 SYGVNS. J was trimmed by 3 bases and V by 7 bases; bases with no gene match: 11. The CDR3 is CASTPENRGIYNEQFF. In DNA form, the CDR3 reads TGTGCCAGCACCCCGGAGAACAGGGGGATCTACAATGAGCAGTTCTTC.

The chain couples TRBV2 to TRBJ1-5; D is ambiguous. The CDR3 totals 12 residues. CDR1 is SNHLY, CDR2 FYNNEI, per germline. V was trimmed by 6 bases and J by 5 bases, leaving 8 bases between them. The CDR3 loop is CASSASDQPQHF. The DNA of the CDR3 is TGTGCCAGCAGCGCCTCAGATCAGCCCCAGCATTTT. Full variable domain (outside the CDR3, taken from reference TRBV2 and TRBJ1-5): EPEVTQTPSHQVTQMGQEVILRCVPISNHLYFYWYRQILGQKVEFLVSFYNNEISEKSEIFDDQFSVERPDGSNFTLKIRSTKLEDSAMYFCASSASDQPQHFGDGTRLSIL.

The chain recombines TRBV28 with TRBJ1-2, with a weak D call TRBD1 (6 bases). Trimming shortened V by 5 bases and J by 4 bases, and 11 bases separated the two germline ends. The CDR3 has 13 residues. Per the germline V gene, CDR1 is MDHEN and CDR2 is SYDVKM. CDR3 region: CASSVQGRYGYTF. The DNA of the CDR3 is TGTGCCAGCAGTGTACAGGGCCGCTATGGCTACACCTTC.

The chain couples TRBV4-2 to TRBJ1-4, with 9 bases lining up with TRBD1. Germline lookup yields CDR1 LGHNA and CDR2 YNFKEQ. The CDR3 runs to 13 residues. J lost 8 bases, V lost 4 bases, and 2 bases had no gene match. The CDR3 nucleotides read TGTGCCAGCAGCCCGGACAGGGGAGAAAAACTGTTTTTT. The encoded protein is CASSPDRGEKLFF.

CDR3 sequence (DNA): TGCAGCGCATGGGGGGATCGGGGGACCCAGTACTTC. It encodes CSAWGDRGTQYF. The V gene is TRBV29-1, the J gene TRBJ2-5; maybe TRBD2 (6 bases). Germline CDR1 is SQVTM and CDR2 is ANQGSEA. This CDR3 region has 12 residues. V was pared by 7 bases and J by 7 bases, with 16 bases between.